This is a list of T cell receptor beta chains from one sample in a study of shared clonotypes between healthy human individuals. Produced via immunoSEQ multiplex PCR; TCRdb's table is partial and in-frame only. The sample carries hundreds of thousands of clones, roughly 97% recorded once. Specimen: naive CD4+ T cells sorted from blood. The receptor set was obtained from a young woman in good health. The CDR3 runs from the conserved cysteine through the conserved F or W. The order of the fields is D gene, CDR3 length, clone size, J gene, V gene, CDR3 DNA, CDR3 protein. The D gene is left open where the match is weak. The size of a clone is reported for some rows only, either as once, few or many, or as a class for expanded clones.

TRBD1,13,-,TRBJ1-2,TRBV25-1,TGTGCAGCCGCCGGGACAGGGGGCTATGGCTACACCTTC,CAAAGTGGYGYTF
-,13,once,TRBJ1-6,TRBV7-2,TGTACCAGCAGCTTAGCGCTCCGGTCACCCCTCCACTTT,CTSSLALRSPLHF
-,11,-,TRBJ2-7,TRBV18,TGTGCCAGCTCCCGGGGGCATGAGCAGTACTTC,CASSRGHEQYF
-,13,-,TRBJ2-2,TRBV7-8,TGTGCCAGCAGCCTAGACAGGACCGGGGAGCTGTTTTTT,CASSLDRTGELFF
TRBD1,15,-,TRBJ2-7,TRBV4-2,TGTGCCAGCAGCCAAGGGACAGGAGGATCCTACGAGCAGTACTTC,CASSQGTGGSYEQYF
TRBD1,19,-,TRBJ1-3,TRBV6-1,TGTGCCAGCAGTGAAAGGACAGGGGTCCCAAGTCCGTCAGGAAACACCATATATTTT,CASSERTGVPSPSGNTIYF
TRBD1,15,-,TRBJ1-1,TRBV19,TGTGCCAGTAGCTTTCCGGGACAGGGGAGCACTGAAGCTTTCTTT,CASSFPGQGSTEAFF
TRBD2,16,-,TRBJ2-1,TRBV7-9,TGTGCCAGCAGCCATACCGGGACTAGCGGATACAATGAGCAGTTCTTC,CASSHTGTSGYNEQFF
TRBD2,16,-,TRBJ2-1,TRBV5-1,TGCGCCAGTAAATTAGCGGGAGGGATCCCCTACAATGAGCAGTTCTTC,CASKLAGGIPYNEQFF
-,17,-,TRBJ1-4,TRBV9,TGTGCCAGCAGCCCCCGGCTGCTTATCGCAACTAATGAAAAACTGTTTTTT,CASSPRLLIATNEKLFF
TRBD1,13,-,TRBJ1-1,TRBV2,TGTGCCGGTACGGGACAGGTGAACACTGAAGCTTTCTTT,CAGTGQVNTEAFF
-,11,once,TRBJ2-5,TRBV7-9,TGTGCCAGCACCGACGTAGAGACCCAGTACTTC,CASTDVETQYF
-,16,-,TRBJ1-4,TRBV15,TGTGCCACCAGCAGAGAATTAAAGGCCACGGGTGAAAAACTGTTTTTT,CATSRELKATGEKLFF
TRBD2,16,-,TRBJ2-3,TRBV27,TGTGCCAGCAGTTTCCTAGCGGGAGTAGGTAAAGATACGCAGTATTTT,CASSFLAGVGKDTQYF
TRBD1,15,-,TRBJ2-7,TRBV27,TGTGCCAGCAGTTTGGAACAGGGGGGATCCTACGAGCAGTACTTC,CASSLEQGGSYEQYF
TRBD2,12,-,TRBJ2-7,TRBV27,TGTGCCAGCAGTCTGACTAGCGGGAAGCAGTACTTC,CASSLTSGKQYF
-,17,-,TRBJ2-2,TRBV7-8,TGTGCCAGCAGCTTAGGCCCAATTCAGACAGCCACCGGGGAGCTGTTTTTT,CASSLGPIQTATGELFF
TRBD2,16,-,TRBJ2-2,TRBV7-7,TGTGCCAGCAGCGGCAGCGGGAGGGCCGAATCCGGGGAGCTGTTTTTT,CASSGSGRAESGELFF
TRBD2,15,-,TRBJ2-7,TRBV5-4,TGTGCCAGCAGCTTGGAGACTAGCGGTCTCCACGAGCAGTACTTC,CASSLETSGLHEQYF
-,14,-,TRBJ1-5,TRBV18,TGTGCCAGCTCACTGGGGACGGGTAATCAGCCCCAGCATTTT,CASSLGTGNQPQHF
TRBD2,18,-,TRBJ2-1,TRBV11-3,TGTGCCAGCAGCGGGGAACTAGCGGGAGGGAGCTCCTACAATGAGCAGTTCTTC,CASSGELAGGSSYNEQFF
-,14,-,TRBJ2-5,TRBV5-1,TGCGCCAGCAGCTTGGTAGGATACCAAGAGACCCAGTACTTC,CASSLVGYQETQYF
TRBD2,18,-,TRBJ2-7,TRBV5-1,TGCGCCAGCAGCTTGGCAACTAGCGGGAGAAATAGTGACGGCGAGCAGTACTTC,CASSLATSGRNSDGEQYF
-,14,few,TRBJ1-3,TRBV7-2,TGTGCCAGCAGCTCAGGACAGCATGGAAACACCATATATTTT,CASSSGQHGNTIYF
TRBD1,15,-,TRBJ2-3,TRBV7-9,TGTGCCAGCGGCCACGGGACAGTGAGGGTTTATACGCAGTATTTT,CASGHGTVRVYTQYF
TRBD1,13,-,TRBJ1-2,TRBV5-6,TGTGCCAGCAGTTTACAGGGGGCTTATGGCTACACCTTC,CASSLQGAYGYTF
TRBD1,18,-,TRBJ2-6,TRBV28,TGTGCCAGCAGTTTATCCCCTCTCACAGGGGCTGGGGCCAACGTCCTGACTTTC,CASSLSPLTGAGANVLTF
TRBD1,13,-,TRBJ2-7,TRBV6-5,TGTGCCAGCAGTTCCCGACAGGGCGGCGAGCAGTACTTC,CASSSRQGGEQYF
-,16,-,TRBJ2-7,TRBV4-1,TGCGCCAGCAGCCAATCACGGACAGCACCTCCTAACGAGCAGTACTTC,CASSQSRTAPPNEQYF
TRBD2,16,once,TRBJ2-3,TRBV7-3,TGTGCCAGCAGCTTAATGGCACGGGAGGGTTTGGATACGCAGTATTTT,CASSLMAREGLDTQYF
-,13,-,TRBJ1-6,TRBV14,TGTGCCAGCAGCTCCACCCTCAATTCACCCCTCCACTTT,CASSSTLNSPLHF
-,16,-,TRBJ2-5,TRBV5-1,TGCGCCAGCAGAGACAGAAGTCTGGGGGTTCAAGAGACCCAGTACTTC,CASRDRSLGVQETQYF
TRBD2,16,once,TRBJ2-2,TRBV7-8,TGTGCCAGCAGCTCTCCCCAGCGGGAGATCACCGGGGAGCTGTTTTTT,CASSSPQREITGELFF
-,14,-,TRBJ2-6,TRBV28,TGTGCCAGCAGTTTAGCCTCTGGGGCCAACGTCCTGACTTTC,CASSLASGANVLTF
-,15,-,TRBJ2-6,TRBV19,TGTGCCAGTAGTACTCAGGGGTCTGGGGCCAACGTCCTGACTTTC,CASSTQGSGANVLTF
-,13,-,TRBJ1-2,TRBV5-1,TGCGCCAGCAGCTTGGACAGCATCTATGGCTACACCTTC,CASSLDSIYGYTF
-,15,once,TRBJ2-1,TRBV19,TGTGCCAGTAGCACGGCGGCAGGGACCTACAATGAGCAGTTCTTC,CASSTAAGTYNEQFF
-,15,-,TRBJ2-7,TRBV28,TGTGCCAGCAGTGCTCCGGGACTGAATTCCTACGAGCAGTACTTC,CASSAPGLNSYEQYF
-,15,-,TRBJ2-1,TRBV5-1,TGCGCCAGCAGCTTGGGGGGTAGCTCCTACAATGAGCAGTTCTTC,CASSLGGSSYNEQFF
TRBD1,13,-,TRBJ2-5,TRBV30,TGTGCCTGGAGTCTGACAGGGACCGAGACCCAGTACTTC,CAWSLTGTETQYF
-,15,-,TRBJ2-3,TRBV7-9,TGTGCCAGCAGCTATAGCGGCCCAGCGGGAGATACGCAGTATTTT,CASSYSGPAGDTQYF
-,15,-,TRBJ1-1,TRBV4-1,TGCGCCAGCAGCCAAGATGGGGGGCAGGGAACTGAAGCTTTCTTT,CASSQDGGQGTEAFF
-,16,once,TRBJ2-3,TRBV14,TGTGCCAGCAGCCAAGTTACGGCCGCAACTTCAGATACGCAGTATTTT,CASSQVTAATSDTQYF
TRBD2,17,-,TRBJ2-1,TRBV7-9,TGTGCCAGCAGCCCGACGGGGGTAGCGGGAGTAGGGAATGAGCAGTTCTTC,CASSPTGVAGVGNEQFF
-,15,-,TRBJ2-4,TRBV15,TGTGCCACCAGCACGCTGCTTGGCTCCAAAAACATTCAGTACTTC,CATSTLLGSKNIQYF
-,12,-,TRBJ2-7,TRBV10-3,TGTGCCATCAGTGAGCCCCGCGCGGAGCAGTACTTC,CAISEPRAEQYF
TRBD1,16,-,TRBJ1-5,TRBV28,TGTGCCAGCAGTTTAAAGGGGGCGAGTGGATGGCAGCCCCAGCATTTT,CASSLKGASGWQPQHF
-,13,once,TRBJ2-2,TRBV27,TGTGCCAGCAGACGGACCAGGACCGGGGAGCTGTTTTTT,CASRRTRTGELFF